This TCR beta chain was identified during a study of blood T cell repertoires in COVID-19. For the study at large: Researchers got acute and convalescent COVID-19 samples from the United States, Italy and Spain. The analysed material was cDNA or gDNA that came from T cells, B-cell-depleted T cells, or PBMCs.

This clone has only a few counts. Authors' data handling: Amplifying reference gene primers gave estimates of nucleated cell counts. The assay was immunoSEQ multiplex PCR, and TCRdb's table has in-frame clones only and misses some. V, J and clone size reflect that table, while D and trimming were determined from the DNA. Here the sample spans under 300,000 clones, roughly 82% being singletons. This clonotype originated in a woman aged 40 to 50 who had recovered from COVID-19. Input material: peripheral blood.

The CDR3 DNA reads TGTGCCAGCAGCTTACAGGGTCAGACAAGCCAGCCCCAGCATTTT. The encoded protein is CASSLQGQTSQPQHF. This chain connects TRBV9 to TRBJ1-5, with D tentatively TRBD1 (6 bases). V was pared by 4 bases and J by 7 bases, with 18 bases between. The germline V gene has CDR1 SGDLS and CDR2 YYNGEE. This CDR3 region has 15 residues.